This T cell receptor (beta chain) originates from a study of T cell repertoires in cytomegalovirus infection. As for the study in general: Newly reported HLA-C-restricted and thoroughly characterized HLA-B-restricted CMV epitopes were employed.

TCRdb ran MiXCR on the reads and lists one entry per CDR3 protein. The sample lists approximately 70,000 distinct CDR3 sequences; 20% to 25% were seen once. Study-wide findings and caveats: Dominating the ex vivo response were HLA-C-restricted CMV-specific TCR beta clonotypes.

As concerns this clonotype: The antigen remains undetermined. Germline and junction disagree at one end, which may indicate a read error.

The CDR3 spans 15 residues. From germline, CDR1 is SGHVS and CDR2 FNYEAQ. Specimen: CD8+ T cells from cultured PBMCs, collected from culture after CMV antigen stimulation. The sequence derives from a human donor in good health (CMV status not recorded). Some clones in this sample may be carry-over from other donors' samples. This chain uses TRBV7-6 with TRBJ2-1, with a possible D match to TRBD2 (5 bases). CDR3 bases: TGTGCCAGCAGCCACGAGGAGGCGGCGTGGAATGGGCAGTTCTTC. It yields the protein CASSHEEAAWNGQFF.